These 2 T cell receptor beta chains originate from one sample sequenced in a study of blood T cells in healthy people across ages. Together with a sample-barcoded 5' primer, a J-beta primer mix was included in a second PCR lasting roughly 6 to 12 cycles. TCRdb reprocessed the 5' RACE reads via MiXCR and lists one record per CDR3 protein. Among 780,000 or so distinct CDR3 sequences listed, more than 55% were seen once. The source material was blood. These receptors were collected from a middle-aged man in good health.

The chain carries TRBV5-1 and TRBJ2-7; D ambiguous. The CDR3 consists of 14 residues. Germline lookup yields CDR1 SGHRS and CDR2 YFSETQ. Trimming shortened V by 2 bases and J by 3 bases, and 12 bases separated the two germline ends. DNA of the CDR3: TGCGCCAGCAGCTTCGGGTGGGGTGACTACGAGCAGTACTTC. Translated, it gives CASSFGWGDYEQYF.

A note on this clonotype: A read error may produce the germline difference seen at one junction end. V is TRBV7-3 and J is TRBJ1-2; TRBD1 matches 10 bases. Germline V gene sequence: CDR1 SGHTA, CDR2 FQGTGA. CDR3 size: 17 residues. CDR3 region: CAGSTTGTGVQLYGYTF. The CDR3 DNA reads as TGTGCCGGCAGCACAACCGGGACAGGGGTCCAACTCTATGGCTACACCTTC.